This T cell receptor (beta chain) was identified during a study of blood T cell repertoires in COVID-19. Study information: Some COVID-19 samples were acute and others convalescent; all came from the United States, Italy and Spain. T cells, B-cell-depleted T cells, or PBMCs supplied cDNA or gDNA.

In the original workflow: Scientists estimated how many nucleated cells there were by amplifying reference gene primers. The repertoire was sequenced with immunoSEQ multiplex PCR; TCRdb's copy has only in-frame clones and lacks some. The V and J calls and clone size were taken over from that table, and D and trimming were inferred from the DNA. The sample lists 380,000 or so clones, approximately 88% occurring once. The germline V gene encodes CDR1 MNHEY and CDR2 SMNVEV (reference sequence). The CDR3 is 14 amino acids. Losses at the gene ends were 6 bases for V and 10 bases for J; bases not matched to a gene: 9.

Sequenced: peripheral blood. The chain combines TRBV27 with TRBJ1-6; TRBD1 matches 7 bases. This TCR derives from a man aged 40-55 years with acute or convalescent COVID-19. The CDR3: CASSLDRARSPLHF. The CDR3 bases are TGTGCCAGCAGCCTAGACAGGGCGAGATCACCCCTCCACTTT.